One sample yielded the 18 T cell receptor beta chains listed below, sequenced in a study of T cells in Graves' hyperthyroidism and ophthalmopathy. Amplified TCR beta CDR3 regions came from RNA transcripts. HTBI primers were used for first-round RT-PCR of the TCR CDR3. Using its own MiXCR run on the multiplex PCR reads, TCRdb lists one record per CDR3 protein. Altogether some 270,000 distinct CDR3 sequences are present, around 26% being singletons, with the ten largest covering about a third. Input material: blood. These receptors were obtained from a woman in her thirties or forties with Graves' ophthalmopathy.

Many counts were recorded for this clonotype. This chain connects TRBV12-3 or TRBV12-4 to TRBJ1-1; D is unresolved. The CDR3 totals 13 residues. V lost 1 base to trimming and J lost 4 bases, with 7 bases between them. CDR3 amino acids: CASSLEWATEAFF. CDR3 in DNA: TGTGCCAGCAGTTTAGAGTGGGCCACTGAAGCTTTCTTT.

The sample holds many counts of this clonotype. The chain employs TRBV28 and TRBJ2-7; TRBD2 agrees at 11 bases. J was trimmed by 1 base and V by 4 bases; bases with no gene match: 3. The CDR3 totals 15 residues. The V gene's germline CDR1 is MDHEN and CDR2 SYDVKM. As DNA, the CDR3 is TGTGCCAGCAGTTATCTAGCGGGAGGTTCCTACGAGCAGTACTTC. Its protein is CASSYLAGGSYEQYF.

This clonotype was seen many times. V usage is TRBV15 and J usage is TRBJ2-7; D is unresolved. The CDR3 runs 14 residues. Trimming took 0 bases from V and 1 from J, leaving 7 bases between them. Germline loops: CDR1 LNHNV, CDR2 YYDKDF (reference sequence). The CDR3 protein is CATSRDLTSYEQYF. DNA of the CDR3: TGTGCCACCAGCAGAGATCTAACATCCTACGAGCAGTACTTC.

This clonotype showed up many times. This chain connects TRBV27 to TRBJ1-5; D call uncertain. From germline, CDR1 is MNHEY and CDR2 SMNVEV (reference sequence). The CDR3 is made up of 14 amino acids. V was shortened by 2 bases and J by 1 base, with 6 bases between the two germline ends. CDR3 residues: CASSLVRSNQPQHF. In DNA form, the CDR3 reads TGTGCCAGCAGTTTAGTACGGAGCAATCAGCCCCAGCATTTT.

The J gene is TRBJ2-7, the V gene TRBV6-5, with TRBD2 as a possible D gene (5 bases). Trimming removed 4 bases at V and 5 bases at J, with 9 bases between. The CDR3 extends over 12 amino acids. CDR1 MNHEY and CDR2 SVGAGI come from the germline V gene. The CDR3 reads CASSSRAHEQYF. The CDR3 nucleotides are TGTGCCAGCAGTTCGAGGGCCCACGAGCAGTACTTC.

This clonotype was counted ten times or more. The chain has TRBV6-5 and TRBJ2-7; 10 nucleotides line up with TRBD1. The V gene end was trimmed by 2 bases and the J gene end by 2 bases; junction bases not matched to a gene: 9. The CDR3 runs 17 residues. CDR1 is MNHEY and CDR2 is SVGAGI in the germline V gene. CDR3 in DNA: TGTGCCAGCAGTTACACGCCGACAGGGGGCAAAGCCTACGAGCAGTACTTC. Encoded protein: CASSYTPTGGKAYEQYF.

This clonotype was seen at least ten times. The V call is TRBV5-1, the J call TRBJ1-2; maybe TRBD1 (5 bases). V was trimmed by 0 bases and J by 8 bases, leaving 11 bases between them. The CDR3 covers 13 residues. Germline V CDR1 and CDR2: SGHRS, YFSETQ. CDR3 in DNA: TGCGCCAGCAGCTTGGCAGGGCGCGGCGGCTACACCTTC. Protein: CASSLAGRGGYTF.

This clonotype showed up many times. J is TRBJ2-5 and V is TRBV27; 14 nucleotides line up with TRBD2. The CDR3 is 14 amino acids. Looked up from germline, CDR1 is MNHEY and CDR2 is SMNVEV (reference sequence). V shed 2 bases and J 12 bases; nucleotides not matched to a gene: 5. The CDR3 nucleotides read TGTGCCAGCAGTTTAGGGACTAGCGGGAGTTATGAGTACTTC. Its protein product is CASSLGTSGSYEYF.

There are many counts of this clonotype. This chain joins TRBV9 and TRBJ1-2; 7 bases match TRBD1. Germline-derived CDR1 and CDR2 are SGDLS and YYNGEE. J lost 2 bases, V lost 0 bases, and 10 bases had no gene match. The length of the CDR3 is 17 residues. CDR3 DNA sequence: TGTGCCAGCAGCGTAGGCGGAGACAGGGCCGAGAACTATGGCTACACCTTC. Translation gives CASSVGGDRAENYGYTF.

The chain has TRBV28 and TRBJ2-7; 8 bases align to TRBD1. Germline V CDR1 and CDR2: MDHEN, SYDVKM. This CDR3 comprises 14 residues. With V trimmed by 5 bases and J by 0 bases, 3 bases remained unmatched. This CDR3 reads CASSIQGVSYEQYF. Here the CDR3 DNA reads TGTGCCAGCAGTATACAGGGGGTCTCCTACGAGCAGTACTTC.

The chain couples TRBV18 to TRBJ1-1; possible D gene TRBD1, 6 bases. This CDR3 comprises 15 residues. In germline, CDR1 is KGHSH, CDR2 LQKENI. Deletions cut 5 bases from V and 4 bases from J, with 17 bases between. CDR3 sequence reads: CASSGLGGRSTEAFF. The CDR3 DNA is TGTGCCAGCTCAGGCTTGGGGGGGCGGAGCACTGAAGCTTTCTTT. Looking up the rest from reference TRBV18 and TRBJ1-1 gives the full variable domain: NAGVMQNPRHLVRRRGQEARLRCSPMKGHSHVYWYRQLPEEGLKFMVYLQKENIIDESGMPKERFSAEFPKEGPSILRIQQVVRGDSAAYFCASSGLGGRSTEAFFGQGTRLTVV.

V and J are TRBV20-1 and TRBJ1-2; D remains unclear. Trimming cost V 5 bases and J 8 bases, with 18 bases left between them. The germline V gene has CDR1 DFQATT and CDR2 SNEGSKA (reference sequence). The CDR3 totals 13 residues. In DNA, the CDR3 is TGCAGTGCTCTTGAGGGTATTCGGTACGGCTACACCTTC. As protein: CSALEGIRYGYTF.

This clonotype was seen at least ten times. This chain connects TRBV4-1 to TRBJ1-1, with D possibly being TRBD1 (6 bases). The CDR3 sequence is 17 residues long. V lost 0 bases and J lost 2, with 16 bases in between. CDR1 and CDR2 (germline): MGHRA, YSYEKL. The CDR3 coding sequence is TGCGCCAGCAGCCAAGACAGTCAGGGGCCGGTCAACACTGAAGCTTTCTTT. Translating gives CASSQDSQGPVNTEAFF.

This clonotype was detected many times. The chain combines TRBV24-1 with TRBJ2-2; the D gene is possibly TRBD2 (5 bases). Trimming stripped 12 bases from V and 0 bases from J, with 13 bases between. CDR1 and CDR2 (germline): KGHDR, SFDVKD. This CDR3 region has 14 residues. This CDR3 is CAVAEGSNTGELFF. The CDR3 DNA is TGTGCCGTCGCAGAGGGTTCGAACACCGGGGAGCTGTTTTTT.

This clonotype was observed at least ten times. The CDR3 loop reads CASSLQPRGLGGANVLTF. DNA for the CDR3: TGTGCCAGCAGCTTACAGCCCCGCGGTCTAGGTGGGGCCAACGTCCTGACTTTC. The gene calls are TRBV7-8 and TRBJ2-6, with D hard to call. V was clipped by 2 bases and J by 3 bases, with 17 bases between them. Germline CDR1 and CDR2: SGHVS and FQNEAQ. CDR3 length equals 18 residues.

CDR3 nucleotide sequence: TGTGCCAGCAGCTCCAGCTTAGCCCCCCACGAGCAGTACTTC. The encoded protein is CASSSSLAPHEQYF. This chain links TRBV11-2 with TRBJ2-7, with no clear D. This CDR3 region has 14 residues. Trimming stripped 4 bases from V and 5 bases from J, with 15 bases between. Looked up from germline, CDR1 is SGHAT and CDR2 is FQNNGV.

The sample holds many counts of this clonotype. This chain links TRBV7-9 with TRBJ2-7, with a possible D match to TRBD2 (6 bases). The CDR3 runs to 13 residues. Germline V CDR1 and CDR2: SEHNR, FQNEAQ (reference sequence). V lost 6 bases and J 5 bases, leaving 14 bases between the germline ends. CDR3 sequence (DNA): TGTGCCAGCAGATCAGGTGCGGGGAACGAGCAGTACTTC. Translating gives CASRSGAGNEQYF.

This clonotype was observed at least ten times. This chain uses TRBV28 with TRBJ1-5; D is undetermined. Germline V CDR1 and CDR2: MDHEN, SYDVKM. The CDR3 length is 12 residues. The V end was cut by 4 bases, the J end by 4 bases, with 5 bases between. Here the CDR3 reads CASSYGNQPQHF. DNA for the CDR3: TGTGCCAGCAGTTACGGGAATCAGCCCCAGCATTTT.